This T cell receptor (beta chain) is from a study of T cell clonotyping in hematopoietic cell transplantation. This CDR3 is built from 13 residues. Germline V gives CDR1 LNHDA, CDR2 SQIVND (reference sequence). V shed 10 bases, J shed 7 bases, and the junction held 10 bases outside the gene matches. Sequencing used immunoSEQ multiplex PCR; TCRdb keeps in-frame clones, though not all of them. This table holds about 15,000 clones, roughly 90% found once. Concerning this clone itself: Its target is unknown.

Overall study results and limits: Without cell sorting, CD4 versus CD8 contributions remain unresolved. At the given depth, recipient repertoires were over 95% de novo clonotypes. Pathologically expanded recipient clonotypes increased progressively from day 30 to day 180 as diversity fell.

The receptor was derived from a man in his forties or fifties in good health. Some clones in this sample may be carry-over from other donors' samples. This rearrangement joins TRBV19 to TRBJ1-2; TRBD1 aligns across 9 bases. The sample consisted of peripheral blood mononuclear cells. The CDR3 spells CATRTGARSGYTF. CDR3 nucleotides: TGTGCCACCAGGACAGGGGCGCGGAGTGGCTACACCTTC. Drawing the rest from reference TRBV19 and TRBJ1-2, the complete variable domain is DGGITQSPKYLFRKEGQNVTLSCEQNLNHDAMYWYRQDPGQGLRLIYYSQIVNDFQKGDIAEGYSVSREKKESFPLTVTSAQKNPTAFYLCATRTGARSGYTFGSGTRLTVV.